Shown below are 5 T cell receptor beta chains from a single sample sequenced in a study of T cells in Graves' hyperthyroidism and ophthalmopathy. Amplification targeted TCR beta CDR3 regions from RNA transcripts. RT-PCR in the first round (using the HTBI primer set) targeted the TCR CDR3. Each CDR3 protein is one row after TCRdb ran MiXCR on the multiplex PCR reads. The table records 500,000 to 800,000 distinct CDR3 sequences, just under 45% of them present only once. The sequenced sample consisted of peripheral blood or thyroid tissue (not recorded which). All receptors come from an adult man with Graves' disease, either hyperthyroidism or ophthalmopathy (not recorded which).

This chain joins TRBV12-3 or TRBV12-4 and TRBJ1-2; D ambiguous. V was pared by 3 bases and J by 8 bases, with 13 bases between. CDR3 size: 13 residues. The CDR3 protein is CASSLSEGHGYTF. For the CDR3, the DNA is TGTGCCAGCAGTTTGTCGGAGGGCCACGGCTACACCTTC.

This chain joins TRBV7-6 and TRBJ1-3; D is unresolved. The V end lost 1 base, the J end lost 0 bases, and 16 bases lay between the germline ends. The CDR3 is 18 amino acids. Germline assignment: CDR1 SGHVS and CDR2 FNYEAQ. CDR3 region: CASSLETRTASSGNTIYF. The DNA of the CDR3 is TGTGCCAGCAGCTTAGAAACCCGGACCGCAAGCTCTGGAAACACCATATATTTT.

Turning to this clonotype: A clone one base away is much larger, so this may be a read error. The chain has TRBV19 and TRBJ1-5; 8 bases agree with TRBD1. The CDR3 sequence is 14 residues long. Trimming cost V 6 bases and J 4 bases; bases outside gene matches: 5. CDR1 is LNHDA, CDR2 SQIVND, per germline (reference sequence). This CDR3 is CASRVWTGNQPQHF. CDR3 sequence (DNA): TGTGCCAGTAGGGTGTGGACAGGGAATCAGCCCCAGCATTTT.

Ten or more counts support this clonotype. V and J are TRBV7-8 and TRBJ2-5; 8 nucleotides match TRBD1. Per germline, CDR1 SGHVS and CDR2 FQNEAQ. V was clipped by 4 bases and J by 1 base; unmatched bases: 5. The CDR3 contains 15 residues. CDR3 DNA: TGTGCCAGCAGCTCCGACAGGGGCATCCAAGAGACCCAGTACTTC. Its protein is CASSSDRGIQETQYF.

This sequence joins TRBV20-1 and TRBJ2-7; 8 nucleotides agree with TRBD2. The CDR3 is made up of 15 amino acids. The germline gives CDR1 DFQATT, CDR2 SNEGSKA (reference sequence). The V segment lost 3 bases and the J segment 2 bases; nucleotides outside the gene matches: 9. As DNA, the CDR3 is TGCAGTGCTAGCCTTGTAGCGGGACCGACCTACGAGCAGTACTTC. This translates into CSASLVAGPTYEQYF.